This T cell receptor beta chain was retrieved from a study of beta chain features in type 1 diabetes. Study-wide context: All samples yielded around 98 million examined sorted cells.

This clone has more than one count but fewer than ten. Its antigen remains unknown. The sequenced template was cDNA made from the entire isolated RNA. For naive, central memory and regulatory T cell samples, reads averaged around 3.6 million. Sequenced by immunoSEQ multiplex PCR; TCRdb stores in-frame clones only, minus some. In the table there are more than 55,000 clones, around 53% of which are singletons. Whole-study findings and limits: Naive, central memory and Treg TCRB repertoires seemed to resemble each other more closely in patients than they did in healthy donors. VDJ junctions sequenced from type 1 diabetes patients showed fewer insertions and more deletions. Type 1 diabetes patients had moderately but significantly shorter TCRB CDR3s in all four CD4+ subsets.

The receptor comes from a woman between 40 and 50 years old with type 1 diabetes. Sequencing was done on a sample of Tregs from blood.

As DNA, the CDR3 is TGTGCCAGTAGCCGTGGGACAGGGGCGAACCGCGGCAATCAGCCCCAGCATTTT. Translation: CASSRGTGANRGNQPQHF. V usage is TRBV19 and J usage is TRBJ1-5; 10 nucleotides match TRBD1. The CDR3 is made up of 18 amino acids. The V segment lost 6 bases and the J segment 2 bases; nucleotides outside the gene matches: 13. Germline lookup yields CDR1 LNHDA and CDR2 SQIVND (reference sequence).